This T cell receptor beta chain was observed in a study of CD8 T cells in ankylosing spondylitis listed by TCRdb under 2017. Study-wide context: T cell receptor beta repertoires were profiled in healthy donors and ankylosing spondylitis patients so that disease-linked TCR variants could be found. The whole study cohort included some 100 healthy donors and 20 to 30 ankylosing spondylitis patients. Peripheral blood samples were taken, and synovial fluid was additionally collected from ankylosing spondylitis patients. The full study reports these points: Some TCR beta motif variants had previously been reported in synovial fluid and blood of reactive arthritis patients, which suggested common disease-initiation mechanisms. The disease-linked clones were reported as significantly enriched in matched synovial fluid samples from ankylosing spondylitis patients. In peripheral blood, the disease-linked clones were found at relatively low frequencies and had a CD8+ phenotype. A TCR beta motif of several highly homologous amino acid variants appeared characteristic of blood from ankylosing spondylitis patients.

Sequencer: Illumina HiSeq 2500. Quantitative 5'-RACE with molecular barcodes was used to prepare TCR beta libraries. The authors' analysis ran thus. To identify disease-linked TCR variants, a new computational method was used, one built on a probabilistic model of VDJ rearrangement. TCRdb cleaned the public reads at Q25 with fastp, built clones with MiXCR and kept in-frame beta chains. For every CDR3 protein sequence, its rows merge into one entry that carries the most common genes and DNA. The V and J calls reflect TCRdb's pipeline rather than the authors' work. This sample has about 540,000 distinct CDR3 sequences in its table, and approximately 12% of those were observed once. The ten largest clones add up to 6.8% of the sample. This clonotype was seen more than once but under ten times. Its recognized antigen is unknown. Per-base qualities were not stored, and no clone one base away is much larger.

For CDR1 and CDR2, the germline V gene (reference sequence) lists MNHEY and SMNVEV. The CDR3, cysteine through phenylalanine, is 14 amino acids long. Only the CDR3 DNA stays, 42 bases, in frame from base 1. The V end gives up 6 bases and the J end 7 bases, leaving 10 bases in the junction not matched to a gene. The receptor was isolated from a male donor with ankylosing spondylitis. Sequenced: blood, either unsorted or a sorted T cell fraction (not recorded which). This chain joins TRBV27 to TRBJ1-2, with TRBD1 identical over 8 junction bases. The DNA sequence reads TGTGCCAGCAGCCTCCGGGACAGGACCTCTGGCTACACCTTC. Translation gives CASSLRDRTSGYTF.